The T cell receptor (beta chain) under discussion was sequenced for a study of blood T cell repertoires in COVID-19. On the study more broadly: Sites in the United States, Italy and Spain provided acute and convalescent COVID-19 samples.

Produced via immunoSEQ multiplex PCR; TCRdb's table is partial and in-frame only. Altogether just over 150,000 clones are present, less than 90% being singletons, with the ten largest covering 2.4%. The clonotype comes from a woman in her 70s with acute or convalescent COVID-19. The sample was peripheral blood.

CDR3 DNA sequence: TGTGCCAGCAGTCGTGGCGCGGATAATTCACCCCTCCACTTT. Protein product: CASSRGADNSPLHF. The gene calls are TRBV6-2 or TRBV6-3 and TRBJ1-6; no clear D. CDR1 and CDR2 (germline): MNHEY, SVGEGT. Between the trimmed V and J ends, which lost 5 bases and 5 bases, there was a span of 10 bases. The CDR3 is 14 residues long.